The present TCR beta chain was sequenced within a study of naive and memory T cell subsets (dated 2017 in TCRdb). For context, the study as a whole: Sorted naive and memory T cell subsets from peripheral blood were analyzed in the study using a UMI-based, open-source pipeline for TCR alpha and beta sequencing. IgG serology results and the functional CMV T cell responses were in complete agreement. RNA was DNase-treated and reverse transcribed with TCR constant-region primers, mostly using SuperScript III.

Preparation of the library involved UMI-ligation and nested PCR. To cover both TRBC1 and TRBC2, the beta constant-region primer consisted of an equimolar mix of two oligonucleotides. A single-stranded oligonucleotide carrying the SP2 primer and a 12-nucleotide UMI was ligated to the 3' end of the cDNA by T4 RNA ligase 1. Four rounds of PCR, combining the SP2 primer with nested alpha and beta constant-region primers, were used to amplify the ligated cDNA. The ligation reaction was kept at 16 degrees C for 20-24 hours. PCR2 was usually performed as a SYBR Green qPCR and halted at a preset threshold so that over-amplification would not occur. Apart from the first purification, every purification step used Agencourt AMPure XP magnetic beads. Libraries were quantified by Qubit and checked on a TapeStation, where a main peak was expected near 650 bp. The pooled libraries were sequenced on an Illumina MiSeq using v2 2x251 paired-end kits, which usually yielded roughly 0.85-2.2 million reads per sample. Each sample was pooled at 4 nM, and about 5-8% PhiX was included to help cluster recognition. As for the authors' bioinformatics: FASTQ reads processed by Demultiplexor were assigned V and J genes by Decombinator through tag matching that tolerated a single base-pair mismatch. UMIs were used by Collapsinator to correct both sequencing errors and frequency errors arising from PCR heterogeneity. TCRs were translated and CDR3s were extracted from the conserved cysteine to the FGXG phenylalanine by CDR3Translator, with non-productive sequences being flagged. Gini, Shannon entropy and inverse Simpson indices were calculated on repertoires subsampled to equal numbers of UMI-defined TCRs. Power-law fits to clonotype abundance distributions were performed by maximum likelihood within the linear range. When run on a single naive CD8 sample, MIGEC and the pipeline yielded similar UMI counts, similar unique TCR numbers and similar clonal distributions. A set of approximately 6,800 CMV-associated CDR3 sequences, compiled from VDJdb and a published dataset, was used to search the repertoires. In-frame beta chains were kept once TCRdb had trimmed the public reads at Q25 with fastp and called clones with MiXCR. Identical CDR3 proteins give one entry, which carries the most common genes and DNA. The V and J calls shown here were made by TCRdb, not taken from the authors' results. This sample holds some 100,000 distinct CDR3 sequences; more than 6.5% were observed only once. The ten largest clones capture about 1.6% of the sample.

The full study reports these points: In both CD4 and CD8 cells, a rise in Gini index and a fall in Shannon and inverse Simpson diversity were observed from naive through CM, EM and EMRA. After error correction, only a single occurrence was seen for over 85% of naive TCR sequences, so much steeper abundance distributions were produced than in memory subsets. Single alpha or beta chain sequences, rather than paired alpha/beta receptors, were used to define clonotypes. The repertoire findings for the naive and memory subsets could not be validated, as no ground truth was available. The abundance of TCRs followed a power law with an exponent that differed between naive and memory subsets yet stayed consistent across the three individuals. RNA-based TCR counts may be influenced by expression changes linked to T cell activation and differentiation.

This clonotype came up many times. Its binding antigen is unknown. No much larger clone exists at a distance of one base, and base qualities are not known. Separate amplification of TCR alpha and beta chain libraries was performed from the second PCR step onward. CMV status of each donor was established by measuring IFNgamma production from CD4+ T cells after fresh PBMCs were stimulated overnight with CMV viral lysate. Miltenyi beads were used first to positively select CD4 T cells, and CD8 T cells were then positively selected from the CD4-negative fraction. Cells stained for CD3, CD4, CD8, CD45RA, CD27 and a live/dead dye were sorted on a BD Aria II into four subsets by CD45RA and CD27. Blood was obtained from three healthy volunteers, and the blood from each volunteer was fractionated into CD4 and CD8 T cells and subsequently into four differentiation subsets. About 120 ml of peripheral blood was taken from each donor, and PBMC were separated by density-gradient centrifugation on Ficoll-Paque PLUS. Sorted cells were lysed in RLT buffer, after which RNA was extracted using a Qiagen RNeasy kit and stored at -80 degrees C.

The germline V gene sets CDR1 to MNHEY and CDR2 to SVGAGI. The CDR3 sequence holds 15 residues, the cysteine and phenylalanine included. The DNA shown is the 45-base CDR3, in frame from base 1. V was cut back by 6 bases and J by 3 bases, leaving a gap of 15 bases between them. The receptor's source is a human donor in good health. The sequenced sample was central memory CD4+ T cells from blood. The cell subset or site label on this specimen signifies: central memory, CD45RA- CD27+. The rearranged segments are TRBV6-5 and TRBJ1-5; TRBD1 could be the D gene, as 6 bases match. The CDR3 reads as follows: CASRKLQGFNQPQHF. DNA sequence: TGTGCCAGCAGAAAATTACAGGGCTTCAATCAGCCCCAGCATTTT.